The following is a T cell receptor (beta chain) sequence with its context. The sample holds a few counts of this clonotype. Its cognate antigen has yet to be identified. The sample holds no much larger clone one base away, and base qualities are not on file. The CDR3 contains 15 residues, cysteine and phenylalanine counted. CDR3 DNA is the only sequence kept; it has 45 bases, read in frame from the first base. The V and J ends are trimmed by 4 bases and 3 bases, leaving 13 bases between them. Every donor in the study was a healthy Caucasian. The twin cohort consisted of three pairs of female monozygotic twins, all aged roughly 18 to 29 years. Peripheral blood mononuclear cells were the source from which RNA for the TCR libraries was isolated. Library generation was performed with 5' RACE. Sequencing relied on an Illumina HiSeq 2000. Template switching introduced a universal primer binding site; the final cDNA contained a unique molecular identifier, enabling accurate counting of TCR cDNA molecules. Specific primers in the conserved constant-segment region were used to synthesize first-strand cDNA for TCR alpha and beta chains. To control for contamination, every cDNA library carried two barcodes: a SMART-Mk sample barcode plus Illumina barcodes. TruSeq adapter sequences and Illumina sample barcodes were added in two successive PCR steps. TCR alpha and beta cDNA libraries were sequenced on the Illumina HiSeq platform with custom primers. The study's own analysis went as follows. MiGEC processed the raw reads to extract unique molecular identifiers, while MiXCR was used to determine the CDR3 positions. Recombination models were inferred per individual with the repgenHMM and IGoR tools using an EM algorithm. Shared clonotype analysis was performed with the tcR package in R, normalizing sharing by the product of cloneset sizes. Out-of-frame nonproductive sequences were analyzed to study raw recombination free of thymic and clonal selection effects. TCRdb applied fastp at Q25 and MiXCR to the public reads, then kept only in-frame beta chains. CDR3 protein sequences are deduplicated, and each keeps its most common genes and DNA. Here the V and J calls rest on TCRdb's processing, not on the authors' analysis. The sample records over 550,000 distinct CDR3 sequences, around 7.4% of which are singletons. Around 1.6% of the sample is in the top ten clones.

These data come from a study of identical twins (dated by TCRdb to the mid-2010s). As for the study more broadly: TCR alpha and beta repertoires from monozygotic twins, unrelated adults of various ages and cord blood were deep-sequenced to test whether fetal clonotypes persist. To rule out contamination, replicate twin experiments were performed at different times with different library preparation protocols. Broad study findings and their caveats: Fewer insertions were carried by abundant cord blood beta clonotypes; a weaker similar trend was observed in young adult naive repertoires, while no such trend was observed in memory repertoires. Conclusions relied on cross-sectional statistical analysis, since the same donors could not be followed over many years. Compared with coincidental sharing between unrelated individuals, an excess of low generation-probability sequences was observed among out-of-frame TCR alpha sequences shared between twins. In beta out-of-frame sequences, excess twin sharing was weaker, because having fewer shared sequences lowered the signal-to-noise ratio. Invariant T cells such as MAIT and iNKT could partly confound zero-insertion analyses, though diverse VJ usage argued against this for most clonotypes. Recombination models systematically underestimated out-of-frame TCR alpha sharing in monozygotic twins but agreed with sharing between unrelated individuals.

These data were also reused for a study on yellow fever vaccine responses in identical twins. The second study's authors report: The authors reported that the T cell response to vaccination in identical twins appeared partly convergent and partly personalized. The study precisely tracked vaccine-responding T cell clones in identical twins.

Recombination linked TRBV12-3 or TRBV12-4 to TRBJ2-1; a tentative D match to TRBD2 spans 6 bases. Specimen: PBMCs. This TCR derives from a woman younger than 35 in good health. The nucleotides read TGTGCCAGCAGTTCGGCAGGGAGGTTCTACAATGAGCAGTTCTTC. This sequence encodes CASSSAGRFYNEQFF.